The 2 T cell receptor beta chains presented below share a single source sample, sequenced in a study of human versus mouse CDR3 diversity and MHC coevolution. The repertoire was sequenced with immunoSEQ multiplex PCR; TCRdb's copy has only in-frame clones and lacks some. The data contain some 60,000 clones, 94% of them singletons. Sequencing was carried out using naive CD4+ T cells from blood. Documented subset: CD45RO-negative CD62L-positive naive CD4 T cells. The source of these receptors is a person in their sixties or seventies in good health.

The rearrangement links TRBV21-1 to TRBJ2-2; TRBD2 is the table's D call and was not checked against the DNA. TRBV21-1 constitutes a pseudogene. The CDR3 loop spans 19 amino acids. The DNA of the CDR3 is TGTGCCACTTTCCGGGGATTGGGCGTACCCCCAATGAACACCGGGGAGCTGTTTTTT. Its protein product is CATFRGLGVPPMNTGELFF.

V gene TRBV4-1 combines with J gene TRBJ1-4; D not resolved. V lost 0 bases and J 8 bases, leaving 16 bases between the germline ends. Germline CDR1 is MGHRA and CDR2 is YSYEKL. This CDR3 spans 16 amino acids. The CDR3 sequence is CASSQDREGSGEKLFF. The CDR3 region has the DNA TGCGCCAGCAGCCAAGATCGAGAAGGCTCAGGAGAAAAACTGTTTTTT.